A selection of T cell receptor beta chains follows, all from one sample in a study of blood T cell repertoires in COVID-19. The assay was immunoSEQ multiplex PCR, and TCRdb's table has in-frame clones only and misses some. This sample carries approximately 310,000 clones, about 87% of them seen once, and the ten largest clones take approximately 7.8%. Specimen: peripheral blood. All receptors derive from a woman between 45 and 60 years old who had recovered from COVID-19. Both conserved end residues are trimmed from each CDR3. The order of the fields is clone size, V gene, CDR3 length, J gene, CDR3 protein. Not every row has a clone size; where given, it reads once, few, many or a size class.

>few|TRBV7-3|12|TRBJ1-2
ASSLMVTNYGYT
>-|TRBV19|12|TRBJ1-5
ASTAGLGNQPQH
>once|TRBV19|12|TRBJ1-1
ASSIRQGDTEAF
>few|TRBV19|11|TRBJ1-1
ASSQQGGTEAF
>-|TRBV7-2|13|TRBJ2-1
ASGTRKSSYNEQF
>-|TRBV10-3|11|TRBJ2-5
AIGAGLGETQY
>-|TRBV20-1|9|TRBJ1-2
TTNGGYGYT
>-|TRBV30|10|TRBJ2-1
AWRGIYNEQF
>-|TRBV7-2|13|TRBJ2-7
ASSLEGQRTYEQY
>-|TRBV4-3|13|TRBJ2-1
ASSQGLAGESEQF
>once|TRBV3-1/TRBV3-2|12|TRBJ2-7
ASKGTSHFYEQY
>-|TRBV7-9|14|TRBJ2-2
ASSLSSLSNTGELF
>-|TRBV6-5|11|TRBJ1-2
ASSPRTGQGYT
>-|TRBV9|15|TRBJ2-2
ASSVGIGGTSGGELF
>-|TRBV7-8|13|TRBJ1-3
ASSLGTDSGNTIY
>once|TRBV7-9|15|TRBJ2-2
ASSLARLAENTGELF
>-|TRBV7-2|13|TRBJ2-5
ASSLGLGGEETQY
>once|TRBV28|17|TRBJ1-2
ASSTPGGRGFVGLNGYT
>-|TRBV4-1|14|TRBJ2-2
ASSQEHTANTGELF
>once|TRBV29-1|12|TRBJ1-2
SVGPTGQSHGYT
>-|TRBV14|11|TRBJ2-1
ASSQVEPGEKF
>once|TRBV18|10|TRBJ2-7
ASSGASYEQY
>once|TRBV5-1|13|TRBJ2-5
ASSPGTAAQETQY
>once|TRBV29-1|10|TRBJ1-4
SVGRQGEKLF
>-|TRBV6-5|11|TRBJ1-4
ASRADGNEKLF
>-|TRBV30|9|TRBJ1-1
AWGAGGLAF
>-|TRBV5-4|11|TRBJ1-1
ASSPATDTEAF
>-|TRBV30|10|TRBJ1-2
AWSFQGYGYT
>-|TRBV15|12|TRBJ1-2
ATSRGSENYGYT
>-|TRBV27|13|TRBJ2-2
ASSFQRGATGELF
>once|TRBV6-5|13|TRBJ2-1
ASSLTSGSFNEQF
>-|TRBV7-2|13|TRBJ2-7
ASSAGLAGSYEQY
>once|TRBV28|12|TRBJ1-2
ASSPGQQTGGYT